The 2 T cell receptor beta chains reported below all come from one sample, sequenced in a study of PD-L1 blockade in urothelial cancer. The repertoire was sequenced with immunoSEQ multiplex PCR; TCRdb's copy has only in-frame clones and lacks some. The repertoire holds about 100,000 clones, with over 80% as singletons. Sequenced material: PBMCs, taken around atezolizumab (anti-PD-L1) treatment. The receptors stem from a woman aged 80 or over with urothelial cancer.

The chain combines TRBV9 with TRBJ2-2, with a weak D call TRBD1 (5 bases). The CDR3 loop spans 15 amino acids. Germline V gene lookup returns CDR1 SGDLS and CDR2 YYNGEE. V lost 4 bases and J 6 bases, leaving 16 bases between the germline ends. The CDR3 loop is CASSPRAGLSGELFF. CDR3 sequence (DNA): TGTGCCAGCAGCCCCCGTGCAGGGTTGTCCGGGGAGCTGTTTTTT.

The genes are TRBV27 and TRBJ2-1, with a possible D match to TRBD2 (5 bases). There are 13 residues in the CDR3. Trimming pared 7 bases from V and 9 bases from J, leaving 16 bases between. Germline CDR1 reads MNHEY; CDR2 reads SMNVEV (reference sequence). CDR3 DNA: TGTGCCAGCACCCGAGGGCTAGTCGGTGAGCAGTTCTTC. As protein: CASTRGLVGEQFF.